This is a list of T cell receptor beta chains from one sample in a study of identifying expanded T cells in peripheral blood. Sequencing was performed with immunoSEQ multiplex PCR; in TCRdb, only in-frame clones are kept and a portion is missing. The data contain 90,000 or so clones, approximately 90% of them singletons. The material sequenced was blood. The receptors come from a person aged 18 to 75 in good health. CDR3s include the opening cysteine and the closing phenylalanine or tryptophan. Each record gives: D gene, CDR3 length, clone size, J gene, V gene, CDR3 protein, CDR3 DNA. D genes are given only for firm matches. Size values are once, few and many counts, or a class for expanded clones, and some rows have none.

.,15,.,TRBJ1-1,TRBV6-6,CASSYPGTMNTEAFF,TGTGCCAGCAGTTATCCCGGGACAATGAACACTGAAGCTTTCTTT
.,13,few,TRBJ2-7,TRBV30,CAWSGDNSYEQYF,TGTGCCTGGAGTGGAGACAACTCCTACGAGCAGTACTTC
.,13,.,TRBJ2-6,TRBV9,CASSEGSTNVLTF,TGTGCCAGCAGCGAGGGGTCCACCAACGTCCTGACTTTC
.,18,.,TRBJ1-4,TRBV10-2,CASSDLRGAWRVNEKLFF,TGCGCCAGCAGTGATCTTAGGGGCGCTTGGAGGGTTAATGAAAAACTGTTTTTT
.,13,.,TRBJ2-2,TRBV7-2,CASSLGLAGELFF,TGTGCCAGCAGCTTGGGGTTGGCCGGGGAGCTGTTTTTT
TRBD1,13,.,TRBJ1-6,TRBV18,CASSAGQGSPLHF,TGTGCCAGCTCGGCCGGACAGGGGTCACCCCTCCACTTT
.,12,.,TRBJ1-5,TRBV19,CASGEGDQPQHF,TGTGCCAGTGGGGAGGGCGATCAGCCCCAGCATTTT
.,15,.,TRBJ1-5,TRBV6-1,CASRPNAGYHQPQHF,TGTGCCAGCAGACCCAACGCGGGGTATCATCAGCCCCAGCATTTT
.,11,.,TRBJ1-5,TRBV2,CASSGGNREHF,TGTGCCAGCAGTGGAGGGAACAGGGAGCATTTT
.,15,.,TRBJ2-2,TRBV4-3,CASSQDNQVTGELFF,TGCGCCAGCAGCCAAGATAACCAGGTCACCGGGGAGCTGTTTTTT
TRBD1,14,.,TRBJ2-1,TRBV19,CASSIGDRVGEQFF,TGTGCCAGTAGTATAGGGGACAGGGTCGGTGAGCAGTTCTTC
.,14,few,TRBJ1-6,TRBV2,CASSVRAGNSPLHF,TGTGCCAGCAGTGTCAGGGCAGGGAATTCACCCCTCCACTTT
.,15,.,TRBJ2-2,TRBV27,CASSLRGVNTGELFF,TGTGCCAGCAGTTTACGCGGGGTAAACACCGGGGAGCTGTTTTTT